The 25 T cell receptor beta chains reported below all come from one sample, sequenced in a study of Graves' ophthalmopathy and Graves' hyperthyroidism. Amplification from RNA transcripts yielded the TCR beta CDR3 regions. HTBI-primed first-round RT-PCR preceded second-round multiplex PCR. One entry per CDR3 protein results from TCRdb running MiXCR on the multiplex PCR reads. Of roughly 1.1 million distinct CDR3 sequences listed, roughly 35% are singletons. The sample comprised peripheral blood or thyroid tissue (not recorded which). Every receptor here comes from an adult man with Graves' hyperthyroidism.

This clonotype was seen many times. The chain is built from TRBV7-8 and TRBJ1-1; 8 bases line up with TRBD1. Germline V gene lookup returns CDR1 SGHVS and CDR2 FQNEAQ. The CDR3 runs 16 residues. The ends lost 5 bases at V and 1 base at J; junction bases unmatched: 9. CDR3 region: CASSTSRQGSNTEAFF. The CDR3 DNA is TGTGCCAGCAGCACGTCTCGACAGGGGTCGAACACTGAAGCTTTCTTT.

This CDR3 is CASSLGPRAGNRTGELFF. The CDR3 region has the DNA TGTGCCAGCAGCTTAGGGCCCCGGGCAGGAAATCGGACCGGGGAGCTGTTTTTT. The chain is built from TRBV7-6 and TRBJ2-2; D uncertain. There are 18 residues in the CDR3. V dropped 1 base and J dropped 5 bases, with 20 bases sitting between them. CDR1 is SGHVS and CDR2 is FNYEAQ in the germline V gene.

The sample holds a few counts of this clonotype. The chain joins TRBV12-3 or TRBV12-4 to TRBJ2-7, with 11 bases matching TRBD2. The length of the CDR3 is 15 residues. Germline trimming cut 3 bases from V and 3 bases from J; bases unmatched to any gene: 4. CDR3: CASSFSGLAVYEQYF. CDR3 coding DNA: TGTGCCAGCAGTTTTTCGGGACTAGCGGTCTACGAGCAGTACTTC.

This clonotype showed up many times. The chain links TRBV20-1 to TRBJ2-5, with 16 bases aligning to TRBD2. The CDR3 has 18 amino acids. Germline assignment: CDR1 DFQATT and CDR2 SNEGSKA (reference sequence). J lost 4 bases, V lost 4 bases, and 12 bases had no gene match. CDR3 sequence (DNA): TGCAGTGCTACCCGCATGATTGGGACTAGCGGGAGGGGAGAGACCCAGTACTTC. This sequence encodes CSATRMIGTSGRGETQYF.

There are many counts of this clonotype. This sequence joins TRBV19 and TRBJ1-1; D is ambiguous. The CDR3 extends over 12 amino acids. Trimming left V 6 bases short and J 4 bases short, with 9 bases between. The V gene's germline CDR1 is LNHDA and CDR2 SQIVND (reference sequence). The CDR3 loop reads CASRQTFTEAFF. The CDR3 DNA sequence: TGTGCCAGTAGACAGACGTTCACTGAAGCTTTCTTT.

The chain couples TRBV11-2 to TRBJ1-1, with D uncertain. Trimming shortened V by 5 bases and J by 8 bases, and 24 bases separated the two germline ends. CDR1 and CDR2 from the germline V gene are SGHAT and FQNNGV. The CDR3 runs 16 residues. The CDR3 spells CASSLTLFTTSLEAFF. The CDR3 DNA reads as TGTGCCAGCAGCCTGACTCTTTTTACCACGAGCCTAGAAGCTTTCTTT.

A single count supports this clonotype. The J gene is TRBJ2-5, the V gene TRBV7-2, with 7 bases lining up with TRBD2. The trim removed 4 bases at V and 2 bases at J, leaving 10 bases unmatched. The CDR3 is 16 residues long. Germline loops: CDR1 SGHTA, CDR2 FQGNSA. The CDR3 loop is CASSSTAGRLQETQYF. DNA for the CDR3: TGTGCCAGCAGCTCAACAGCCGGGAGGCTTCAAGAGACCCAGTACTTC.

This clonotype was counted at least ten times. The chain joins TRBV19 to TRBJ1-4; D remains ambiguous. Germline lookup yields CDR1 LNHDA and CDR2 SQIVND (reference sequence). CDR3 length: 15 residues. Trimming cost V 5 bases and J 0 bases, with 10 bases left between them. CDR3 sequence reads: CASSDGSATNEKLFF. CDR3 coding DNA: TGTGCCAGTAGTGATGGCTCCGCAACTAATGAAAAACTGTTTTTT.

The chain carries TRBV5-1 and TRBJ2-2, with D perhaps being TRBD1 or TRBD2 (5 bases each). The CDR3 contains 18 residues. Germline V gives CDR1 SGHRS, CDR2 YFSETQ. The V gene lost 4 bases and the J gene lost 0 bases, with 19 bases spanning the gap. In nucleotides, the CDR3 is TGCGCCAGCAGCCCCCAGGGTCGAAGCGGAGCGAACACCGGGGAGCTGTTTTTT. Translation gives CASSPQGRSGANTGELFF.

The table lists this clonotype with a few counts. This chain uses TRBV19 with TRBJ2-2, with 7 positions matching TRBD1. V gave up 6 bases and J gave up 2 bases; unmatched junction bases: 6. This CDR3 contains 15 residues. The germline CDR1 and CDR2 sequences are LNHDA and SQIVND (reference sequence). The chain's CDR3 is CASRSGTANTGELFF. In DNA form, the CDR3 reads TGTGCCAGTAGGTCCGGGACAGCTAACACCGGGGAGCTGTTTTTT. Variable domain in full (rest from reference TRBV19 and TRBJ2-2): DGGITQSPKYLFRKEGQNVTLSCEQNLNHDAMYWYRQDPGQGLRLIYYSQIVNDFQKGDIAEGYSVSREKKESFPLTVTSAQKNPTAFYLCASRSGTANTGELFFGEGSRLTVL.

The chain uses TRBV5-5 and TRBJ1-5, with TRBD1 matching over 8 bases. Germline CDR1 is SGHKS and CDR2 is YYEKEE (reference sequence). The CDR3 has 12 amino acids. The V segment lost 4 bases and the J segment 16 bases; nucleotides outside the gene matches: 10. The CDR3 loop reads CASSQGQGEHHF. The CDR3, as DNA: TGTGCCAGCAGCCAAGGACAGGGTGAACATCATTTT.

V and J are TRBV9 and TRBJ2-5; D gene uncertain. V was shortened by 0 bases and J by 9 bases, with 9 bases between the two germline ends. This CDR3 is built from 12 residues. From germline, CDR1 is SGDLS and CDR2 YYNGEE. CDR3 in amino acids: CASSVGKQPQYF. DNA for the CDR3: TGTGCCAGCAGCGTAGGTAAGCAGCCCCAGTACTTC. Variable domain in full (rest from reference TRBV9 and TRBJ2-5): DSGVTQTPKHLITATGQRVTLRCSPRSGDLSVYWYQQSLDQGLQFLIQYYNGEERAKGNILERFSAQQFPDLHSELNLSSLELGDSALYFCASSVGKQPQYFGPGTRLLVL.

This clonotype was counted ten times or more. This sequence joins TRBV20-1 and TRBJ2-7; D may be TRBD2 (6 bases). Looked up from germline, CDR1 is DFQATT and CDR2 is SNEGSKA (reference sequence). The V gene lost 7 bases and the J gene lost 7 bases, with 11 bases spanning the gap. CDR3 length: 10 residues. The CDR3: CSVRRGEQYF. In DNA form, the CDR3 reads TGCAGTGTGCGACGGGGGGAGCAGTACTTC.

This clonotype was seen many times. This chain connects TRBV2 to TRBJ1-6, with D uncertain. CDR1 SNHLY and CDR2 FYNNEI come from the germline V gene. This CDR3 has 13 residues. V was clipped by 3 bases and J by 7 bases, with 7 bases between them. In nucleotides, the CDR3 is TGTGCCAGCAGTGATAGGCGAAATTCACCCCTCCACTTT. It encodes CASSDRRNSPLHF. Supplemented by reference TRBV2 and TRBJ1-6, the full variable domain reads EPEVTQTPSHQVTQMGQEVILRCVPISNHLYFYWYRQILGQKVEFLVSFYNNEISEKSEIFDDQFSVERPDGSNFTLKIRSTKLEDSAMYFCASSDRRNSPLHFGNGTRLTVT.

This clonotype has at least ten counts. This chain joins TRBV9 and TRBJ1-3; TRBD1 might be the D (6 bases). Germline V lookup: CDR1 SGDLS, CDR2 YYNGEE. V was shortened by 4 bases and J by 2 bases, with 10 bases between the two germline ends. The CDR3 sequence is 14 residues long. The CDR3 region has the DNA TGTGCCAGCAGCAGCCCAGGGGCTGGAAACACCATATATTTT. Its protein product is CASSSPGAGNTIYF.

As for this clonotype: One junction end disagrees with the germline gene, perhaps due to a read error. The chain combines TRBV29-1 with TRBJ2-5; no definite D call. CDR3 length: 8 amino acids. The germline V gene has CDR1 SQVTM and CDR2 ANQGSEA. The CDR3 bases are TGCAGCGTTGAGGCCGGATCCTTC. The encoded protein is CSVEAGSF.

J is TRBJ1-5 and V is TRBV20-1; D gene ambiguous. V was clipped by 0 bases and J by 4 bases, with 10 bases between them. Per the germline V gene, CDR1 is DFQATT and CDR2 is SNEGSKA (reference sequence). The CDR3 has 14 amino acids. CDR3 residues: CSARDREGNQPQHF. The CDR3 DNA reads as TGCAGTGCTAGAGATCGGGAAGGAAATCAGCCCCAGCATTTT.

V and J are TRBV20-1 and TRBJ2-5; the D is unclear. Germline CDR1 is DFQATT and CDR2 is SNEGSKA (reference sequence). CDR3 length equals 10 residues. Trimming removed 2 bases from V and 11 bases from J, with 9 bases in between. The CDR3 reads CSARRMNQYF. The CDR3, as DNA: TGCAGTGCTAGACGGATGAATCAGTACTTC.

The chain links TRBV7-8 to TRBJ2-7, with 7 bases aligning to TRBD1. Germline V gene sequence: CDR1 SGHVS, CDR2 FQNEAQ. This CDR3 comprises 16 residues. V lost 5 bases, J lost 2 bases, and 12 bases stayed unmatched. The CDR3 spells CASSQEGGETAYEQYF. The DNA for the CDR3 is TGTGCCAGCAGCCAAGAAGGGGGCGAAACCGCCTACGAGCAGTACTTC. Combining the CDR3 with reference TRBV7-8 and TRBJ2-7 gives the whole variable domain GAGVSQSPRYKVAKRGQDVALRCDPISGHVSLFWYQQALGQGPEFLTYFQNEAQLDKSGLPSDRFFAERPEGSVSTLKIQRTQQEDSAVYLCASSQEGGETAYEQYFGPGTRLTVT.

There are many counts of this clonotype. The chain recombines TRBV7-2 with TRBJ1-5; TRBD1 matches 7 bases. This CDR3 is 15 amino acids long. V lost 4 bases, J lost 5 bases, and 8 bases stayed unmatched. CDR1 is SGHTA, CDR2 FQGNSA, per germline. CDR3 DNA: TGTGCCAGCAGCTGGCAACAGGGGATGGATCAGCCCCAGCATTTT. It encodes CASSWQQGMDQPQHF.

The chain carries TRBV20-1 and TRBJ2-7; 7 bases are a match to TRBD1. V lost 1 base to trimming and J lost 2 bases; unmatched junction nucleotides: 20. This CDR3 is built from 19 residues. CDR1 is DFQATT, CDR2 SNEGSKA, per germline (reference sequence). CDR3: CSARVRGYRGQIRAYEQYF. CDR3 coding DNA: TGCAGTGCTAGAGTTAGGGGGTACAGGGGACAAATTCGGGCCTACGAGCAGTACTTC.

The chain is built from TRBV5-6 and TRBJ2-5, with 8 bases that match TRBD1. With 4 bases clipped from V and 4 bases from J, the junction kept 9 bases outside the gene matches. The CDR3 runs 15 residues. CDR1 SGHDT and CDR2 YYEEEE come from the germline V gene. The CDR3 DNA follows: TGTGCCAGCAGCCCCGAGACAGGGGCCGGAGAGACCCAGTACTTC. Its translation is CASSPETGAGETQYF.

The rearrangement uses TRBV20-1 and TRBJ1-6; 9 nucleotides agree with TRBD1. Germline V CDR1 and CDR2: DFQATT, SNEGSKA (reference sequence). The CDR3 totals 14 residues. V shed 6 bases, J shed 9 bases, and the junction held 9 bases outside the gene matches. CDR3 sequence: CSAIMGQGASPLHF. The CDR3 DNA reads TGCAGTGCAATAATGGGACAGGGAGCTTCACCCCTCCACTTT.

This clonotype was seen only a few times. Since a much larger clone is just one base distant, this may be a read error. In this CDR3 the conserved last residue, phenylalanine or tryptophan, is missing, so a read error is likely. The chain links TRBV7-9 to TRBJ1-1, with 11 nucleotides matching TRBD1. The V segment lost 5 bases and the J segment 4 bases; nucleotides outside the gene matches: 9. In germline, CDR1 is SEHNR, CDR2 FQNEAQ (reference sequence). This CDR3 has 16 residues. The CDR3, as DNA: TGTGCCAGCAGCCAAGGACAGGGGGCGCTGAGCACTGAAGCTTTCCTT. Protein sequence: CASSQGQGALSTEAFL.

Regarding this clonotype: This may stem from a read error, because a much larger clone lies one nucleotide away. The chain combines TRBV10-3 with TRBJ2-7, with a possible D match to TRBD1 (5 bases). The CDR3 runs to 15 residues. Per germline, CDR1 ENHRY and CDR2 SYGVKD. The CDR3 DNA reads as TGTGCCATCAGTGAATATGCCGGGCAGGGCTACGAGCAGTGCTTC. This sequence encodes CAISEYAGQGYEQCF.